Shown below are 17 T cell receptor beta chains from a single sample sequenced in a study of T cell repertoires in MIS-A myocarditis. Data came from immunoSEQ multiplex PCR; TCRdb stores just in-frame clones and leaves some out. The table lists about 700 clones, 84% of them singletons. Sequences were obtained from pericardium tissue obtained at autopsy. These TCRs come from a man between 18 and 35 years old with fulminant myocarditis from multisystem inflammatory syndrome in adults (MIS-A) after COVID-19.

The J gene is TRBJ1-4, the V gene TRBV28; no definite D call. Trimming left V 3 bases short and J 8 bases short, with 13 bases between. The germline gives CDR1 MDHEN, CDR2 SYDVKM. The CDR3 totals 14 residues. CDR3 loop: CASSFQGFAEKLFF. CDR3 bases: TGTGCCAGCAGTTTTCAAGGGTTCGCAGAAAAACTGTTTTTT.

CDR3 protein: CSVNLADSYEQYF. CDR3 sequence (DNA): TGCAGCGTGAATCTAGCGGACTCCTACGAGCAGTACTTC. This sequence joins TRBV29-1 and TRBJ2-7, with 7 bases aligning to TRBD2. The CDR3 has 13 amino acids. The J segment lost 0 bases and the V segment lost 6 bases, leaving 5 bases of the junction unmatched. CDR1 and CDR2 from the germline V gene are SQVTM and ANQGSEA.

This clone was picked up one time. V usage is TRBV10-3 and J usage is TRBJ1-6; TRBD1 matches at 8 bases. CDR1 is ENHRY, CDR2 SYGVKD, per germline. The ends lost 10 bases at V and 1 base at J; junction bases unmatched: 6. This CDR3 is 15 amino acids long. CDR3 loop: CATRQGMSYNSPLHF. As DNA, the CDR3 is TGTGCCACCCGACAGGGGATGTCCTATAATTCACCCCTCCACTTT.

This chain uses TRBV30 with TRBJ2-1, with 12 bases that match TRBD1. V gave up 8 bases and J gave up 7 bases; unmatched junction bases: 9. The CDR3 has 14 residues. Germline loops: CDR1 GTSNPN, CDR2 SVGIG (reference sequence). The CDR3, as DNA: TGTGCCGCCCGGGACAGGGGGCCTCGGAATGAGCAGTTCTTC. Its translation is CAARDRGPRNEQFF.

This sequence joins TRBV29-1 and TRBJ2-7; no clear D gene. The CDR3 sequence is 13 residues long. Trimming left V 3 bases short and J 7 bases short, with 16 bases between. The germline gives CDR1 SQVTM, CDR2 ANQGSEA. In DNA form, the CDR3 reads TGCAGCGTTGAGGAGACTCGAGGCTCTGAGCAGTACTTC. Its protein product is CSVEETRGSEQYF.

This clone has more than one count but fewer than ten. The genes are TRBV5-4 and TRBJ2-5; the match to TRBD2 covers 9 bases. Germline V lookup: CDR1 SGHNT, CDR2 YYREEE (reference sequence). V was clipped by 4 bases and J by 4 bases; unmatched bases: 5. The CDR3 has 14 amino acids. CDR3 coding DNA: TGTGCCAGCAGCCGGCTAGCGGGGCGAGAGACCCAGTACTTC. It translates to CASSRLAGRETQYF.

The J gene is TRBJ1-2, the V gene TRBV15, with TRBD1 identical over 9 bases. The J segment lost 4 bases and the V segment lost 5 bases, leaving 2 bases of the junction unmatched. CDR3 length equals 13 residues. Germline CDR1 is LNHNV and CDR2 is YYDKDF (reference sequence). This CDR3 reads CATSEGQGYGYTF. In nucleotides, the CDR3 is TGTGCCACCAGCGAGGGACAGGGCTATGGCTACACCTTC.

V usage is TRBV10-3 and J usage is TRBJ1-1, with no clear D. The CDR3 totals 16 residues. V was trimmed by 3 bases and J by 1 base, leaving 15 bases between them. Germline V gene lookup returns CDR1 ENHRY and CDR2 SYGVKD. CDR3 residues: CAISDQASSKNTEAFF. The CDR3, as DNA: TGTGCCATCAGTGACCAAGCATCCTCGAAGAACACTGAAGCTTTCTTT.

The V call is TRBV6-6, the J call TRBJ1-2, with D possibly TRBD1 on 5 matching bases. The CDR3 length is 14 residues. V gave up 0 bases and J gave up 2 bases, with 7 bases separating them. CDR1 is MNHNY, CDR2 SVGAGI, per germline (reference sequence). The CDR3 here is CASSYSKGNYGYTF. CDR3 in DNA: TGTGCCAGCAGTTACTCTAAGGGGAACTATGGCTACACCTTC.

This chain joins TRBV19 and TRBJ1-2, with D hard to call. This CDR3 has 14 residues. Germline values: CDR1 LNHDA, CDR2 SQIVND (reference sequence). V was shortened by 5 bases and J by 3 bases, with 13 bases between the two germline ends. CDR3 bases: TGTGCCAGTAGTGCGTCGGACGCGGACTATGGCTACACCTTC. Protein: CASSASDADYGYTF.

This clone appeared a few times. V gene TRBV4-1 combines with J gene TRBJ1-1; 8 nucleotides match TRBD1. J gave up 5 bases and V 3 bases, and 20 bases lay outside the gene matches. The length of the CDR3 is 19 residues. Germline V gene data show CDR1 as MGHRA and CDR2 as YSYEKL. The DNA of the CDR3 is TGCGCCAGCAGCCACGGCTTATTGGGCAGGGGGCGCGGGGGTACTGAAGCTTTCTTT. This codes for CASSHGLLGRGRGGTEAFF.

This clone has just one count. The CDR3 DNA reads TGCGCCAGCAGTGTCGGGGAGTCAACAGATACGCAGTATTTT. It encodes CASSVGESTDTQYF. The genes are TRBV10-1 and TRBJ2-3, with D possibly TRBD2 on 5 matching bases. V was cut by 4 bases and J by 3 bases, with 11 bases left in between. The CDR3 is 14 residues long. CDR1 WNHNN and CDR2 SYGVQD come from the germline V gene (reference sequence).

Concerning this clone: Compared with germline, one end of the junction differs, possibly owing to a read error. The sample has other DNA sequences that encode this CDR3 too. The CDR3 sequence: CASSFYRETDTQYF. For the CDR3, the DNA is TGCGCCAGCAGCTTTTACCGGGAGACAGATACGCAATATTTT. This chain uses TRBV5-1 with TRBJ2-3; TRBD2 is a possible D gene (6 bases). The CDR3 is 14 residues long. Germline V gene sequence: CDR1 SGHRS, CDR2 YFSETQ. Combining the CDR3 with reference TRBV5-1 and TRBJ2-3 gives the whole variable domain KAGVTQTPRYLIKTRGQQVTLSCSPISGHRSVSWYQQTPGQGLQFLFEYFSETQRNKGNFPGRFSGRQFSNSRSEMNVSTLELGDSALYLCASSFYRETDTQYFGPGTRLTVL.

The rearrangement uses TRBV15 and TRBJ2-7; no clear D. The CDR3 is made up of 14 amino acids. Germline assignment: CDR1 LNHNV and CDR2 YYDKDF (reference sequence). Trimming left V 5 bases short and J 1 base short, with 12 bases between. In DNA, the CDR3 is TGTGCCACCAGCGGTCAGGCCGGTTCCTACGAGCAGTACTTC. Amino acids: CATSGQAGSYEQYF. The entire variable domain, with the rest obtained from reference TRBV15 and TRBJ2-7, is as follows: DAMVIQNPRYQVTQFGKPVTLSCSQTLNHNVMYWYQQKSSQAPKLLFHYYDKDFNNEADTPDNFQSRRPNTSFCFLDIRSPGLGDTAMYLCATSGQAGSYEQYFGPGTRLTVT.

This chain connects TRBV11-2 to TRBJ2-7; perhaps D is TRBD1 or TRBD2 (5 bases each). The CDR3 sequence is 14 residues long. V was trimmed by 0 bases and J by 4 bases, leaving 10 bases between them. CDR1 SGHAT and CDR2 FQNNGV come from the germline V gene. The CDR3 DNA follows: TGTGCCAGCAGCTTAGATGGGGGTCTGTACGAGCAGTACTTC. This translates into CASSLDGGLYEQYF.

CDR3 in DNA: TGTGCCAGCAGTTTATCCGGGGGGACTAACTATGGCTACACCTTC. This translates into CASSLSGGTNYGYTF. The chain employs TRBV27 and TRBJ1-2, with D possibly TRBD1 on 5 matching bases. The CDR3 has 15 amino acids. Looked up from germline, CDR1 is MNHEY and CDR2 is SMNVEV (reference sequence). V was cut by 0 bases and J by 0 bases, with 8 bases left in between.

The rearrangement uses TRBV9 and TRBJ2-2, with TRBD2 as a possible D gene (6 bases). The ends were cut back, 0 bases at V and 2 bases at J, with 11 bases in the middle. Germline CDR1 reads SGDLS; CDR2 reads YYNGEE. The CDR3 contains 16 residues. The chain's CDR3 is CASSVEIGRNTGELFF. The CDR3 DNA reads TGTGCCAGCAGCGTAGAAATCGGGAGAAACACCGGGGAGCTGTTTTTT.